These 17 T cell receptor beta chains share one sample of origin, sequenced in a study of shared clonotypes between healthy human individuals. Here immunoSEQ multiplex PCR was the method, and the copy in TCRdb shows in-frame clones only, minus some. The table shows about 2 million clones, with 85% to 95% occurring only once. Material: naive CD4+ T cells sorted from blood. Sample subset: CD45RA+ positively selected. The receptors here all came from a man aged 18 to 35 in good health.

A note on this clone: Other nucleotide sequences from this sample produce the same CDR3. The rearrangement joins TRBV18 to TRBJ1-1; D unresolved. The ends were cut back, 3 bases at V and 1 base at J, with 3 bases in the middle. The CDR3 totals 12 residues. The germline V gene encodes CDR1 KGHSH and CDR2 LQKENI. This chain's CDR3 is CASSPSNTEAFF. CDR3 coding DNA: TGTGCCAGCTCACCTTCGAACACTGAAGCTTTCTTT.

The gene calls are TRBV11-2 and TRBJ1-3, with D perhaps TRBD1 (5 bases). In germline, CDR1 is SGHAT, CDR2 FQNNGV. The V and J ends lost 1 base and 1 base respectively, with 11 bases between them. CDR3 length: 16 residues. CDR3 sequence: CASSLVGGFSGNTIYF. Here the CDR3 DNA reads TGTGCCAGCAGCTTAGTGGGGGGTTTTTCTGGAAACACCATATATTTT.

To note about this clone: This may stem from a read error, because a much larger clone lies one nucleotide away. The rearrangement joins TRBV30 to TRBJ2-7; no firm D call. Between the trimmed V and J ends, which lost 0 bases and 4 bases, there was a span of 4 bases. The CDR3 sequence is 11 residues long. The germline CDR1 and CDR2 sequences are GTSNPN and SVGIG (reference sequence). CDR3 loop: CAWSVPYEQYF. The DNA of the CDR3 is TGTGCCTGGAGTGTACCGTACGAGCAGTACTTC. The variable domain in full, completed from reference TRBV30 and TRBJ2-7, reads SQTIHQWPATLVQPVGSPLSLECTVEGTSNPNLYWYRQAAGRGLQLLFYSVGIGQISSEVPQNLSASRPQDRQFILSSKKLLLSDSGFYLCAWSVPYEQYFGPGTRLTVT.

The chain recombines TRBV6-5 with TRBJ2-5; the D is unclear. Germline V gives CDR1 MNHEY, CDR2 SVGAGI. V lost 6 bases and J 7 bases, leaving 15 bases between the germline ends. This CDR3 contains 13 residues. The DNA of the CDR3 is TGTGCCAGCAGGACAATAACGCTAGGGACCCAGTACTTC. This gives the protein CASRTITLGTQYF.

The chain has TRBV28 and TRBJ2-5, with TRBD1 identical over 9 bases. From germline, CDR1 is MDHEN and CDR2 SYDVKM. V trimming: 4 bases; J trimming: 1 base; junction bases outside the gene matches: 4. The CDR3 covers 15 residues. The CDR3 reads CASSYSGQGQETQYF. The CDR3, as DNA: TGTGCCAGCAGTTACTCGGGACAGGGCCAAGAGACCCAGTACTTC.

The rearrangement joins TRBV4-3 to TRBJ2-1; 7 nucleotides agree with TRBD2. The CDR3 sequence is 15 residues long. V shed 0 bases and J 8 bases; nucleotides not matched to a gene: 7. Germline lookup yields CDR1 LGHNA and CDR2 YSLEER. The CDR3 nucleotides are TGCGCCAGCAGCCAAGATGAGGGAGGGCCGGATGAGCAGTTCTTC. It encodes CASSQDEGGPDEQFF.

This sequence joins TRBV7-8 and TRBJ1-4, with D unclear. This CDR3 comprises 13 residues. V dropped 8 bases and J dropped 8 bases, with 15 bases sitting between them. Germline values: CDR1 SGHVS, CDR2 FQNEAQ. In DNA, the CDR3 is TGTGCCAGCTCGGGCCCCGTCGGGGAAAAACTGTTTTTT. Its protein is CASSGPVGEKLFF.

The chain carries TRBV9 and TRBJ2-3; the D gene is possibly TRBD2 (6 bases). V lost 4 bases, J lost 0 bases, and 15 bases lay in between. The germline gives CDR1 SGDLS, CDR2 YYNGEE. CDR3 length: 16 residues. The CDR3 DNA follows: TGTGCCAGCAGCCCTCGGGACTTCCCTAGCACAGATACGCAGTATTTT. Encoded protein: CASSPRDFPSTDTQYF.

The V and J genes are TRBV5-6 and TRBJ1-5; no firm D call. V was clipped by 4 bases and J by 5 bases, with 7 bases between them. CDR3 length equals 12 residues. Per the germline V gene, CDR1 is SGHDT and CDR2 is YYEEEE. The CDR3 loop reads CASSAVDQPQHF. CDR3 nucleotide sequence: TGTGCCAGCAGCGCGGTCGATCAGCCCCAGCATTTT.

V and J are TRBV11-2 and TRBJ1-1, with a weak D call TRBD1 (6 bases). CDR1 is SGHAT and CDR2 is FQNNGV in the germline V gene. V shed 5 bases and J shed 2 bases, with 12 bases lying between them. The CDR3 totals 14 residues. In nucleotides, the CDR3 is TGTGCCAGCAGCCGGACAGACATAAACACTGAAGCTTTCTTT. Its protein is CASSRTDINTEAFF. Looking up the rest from reference TRBV11-2 and TRBJ1-1 gives the full variable domain: EAGVAQSPRYKIIEKRQSVAFWCNPISGHATLYWYQQILGQGPKLLIQFQNNGVVDDSQLPKDRFSAERLKGVDSTLKIQPAKLEDSAVYLCASSRTDINTEAFFGQGTRLTVV.

This clone was seen a handful of times. Distinct nucleotide sequences in the sample also encode this CDR3. The chain combines TRBV18 with TRBJ2-5; no reliable D call. The CDR3 sequence is 12 residues long. Germline V gene sequence: CDR1 KGHSH, CDR2 LQKENI. The ends were cut back, 3 bases at V and 0 bases at J, with 2 bases in the middle. CDR3 DNA sequence: TGTGCCAGCTCACCCTACCAAGAGACCCAGTACTTC. Protein sequence: CASSPYQETQYF.

This chain joins TRBV2 and TRBJ2-7; TRBD1 might be the D (6 bases). Trimming took 6 bases from V and 4 from J, leaving 10 bases between them. This CDR3 region has 12 residues. Germline CDR1 reads SNHLY; CDR2 reads FYNNEI. Written as DNA, the CDR3 is TGTGCCAGCAGGGAGGACAGTTACGAGCAGTACTTC. Amino acids: CASREDSYEQYF.

The V and J genes are TRBV6-1 and TRBJ2-2, with TRBD1 matching 9 bases. The J segment lost 0 bases and the V segment lost 7 bases, leaving 9 bases of the junction unmatched. The length of the CDR3 is 17 residues. CDR1 and CDR2 (germline): MNHNS, SASEGT. The CDR3 DNA reads as TGTGCCAGCACTGAGGACAGGGGAAGCTCGAACACCGGGGAGCTGTTTTTT. Its translation: CASTEDRGSSNTGELFF.

The chain joins TRBV7-3 to TRBJ2-2; D gene ambiguous. Germline CDR1 and CDR2: SGHTA and FQGTGA. V was shortened by 5 bases and J by 4 bases, with 14 bases between the two germline ends. CDR3 length: 15 residues. The CDR3 DNA reads as TGTGCCAGCAGCGTCACACTGGACGCCACCGGGGAGCTGTTTTTT. Amino acid sequence: CASSVTLDATGELFF.

Note on this clone: Within the sample, other DNA sequences also encode this same CDR3. The rearrangement uses TRBV18 and TRBJ1-2, with TRBD1 matching over 12 bases. The V gene's germline CDR1 is KGHSH and CDR2 LQKENI. Trimming removed 3 bases from V and 7 bases from J; junction bases left unmatched: 0. This CDR3 contains 13 residues. The CDR3 coding sequence is TGTGCCAGCTCACCGGGACAGGGGGCTGGCTACACCTTC. Protein: CASSPGQGAGYTF.

This clone was detected ten times or more. The gene calls are TRBV27 and TRBJ1-2; D not certain. V dropped 0 bases and J dropped 3 bases, with 5 bases sitting between them. Per germline, CDR1 MNHEY and CDR2 SMNVEV (reference sequence). This CDR3 contains 13 residues. CDR3 nucleotides: TGTGCCAGCAGTTTATCCCGCTACTATGGCTACACCTTC. Its translation is CASSLSRYYGYTF.

The J gene is TRBJ2-7, the V gene TRBV4-2; 12 bases are a match to TRBD2. Looked up from germline, CDR1 is LGHNA and CDR2 is YNFKEQ. The V gene end was trimmed by 4 bases and the J gene end by 2 bases; junction bases not matched to a gene: 6. The CDR3 loop spans 16 amino acids. The CDR3 sequence is CASSLGLAGIPYEQYF. The CDR3 DNA is TGTGCCAGCAGCCTCGGACTAGCGGGGATTCCCTACGAGCAGTACTTC.